The 23 T cell receptor beta chains below were found in one sample sequenced in a study of T cell responses to AZD1222 COVID-19 vaccine. The data were produced by immunoSEQ multiplex PCR, yet TCRdb's version contains in-frame clones alone and is incomplete. The top ten hold 0.49% of the sample, which has roughly 170,000 clones, 85% to 90% seen once. Sample: peripheral blood, taken on day 0 of AZD1222 vaccination. These receptors were taken from an adult in good health.

The chain joins TRBV24-1 to TRBJ2-2; either TRBD1 or TRBD2 may supply D (6 bases each). V lost 8 bases, J lost 1 base, and 19 bases lay in between. Germline V gene sequence: CDR1 KGHDR, CDR2 SFDVKD. This CDR3 contains 17 residues. For the CDR3, the DNA is TGTGCCACCACCCCCGGGGGCGGAAGGGGGAACACCGGGGAGCTGTTTTTT. It translates to CATTPGGGRGNTGELFF.

As DNA, the CDR3 is TGTGCCTGGAGTGGGCAGGGGAACACTGAAGCTTTCTTT. It translates to CAWSGQGNTEAFF. The chain recombines TRBV30 with TRBJ1-1, with TRBD1 as a possible D gene (5 bases). The CDR3 length is 13 residues. V gave up 1 base and J gave up 1 base, with 7 bases separating them. Germline V gives CDR1 GTSNPN, CDR2 SVGIG (reference sequence).

The V gene is TRBV28, the J gene TRBJ2-7, with TRBD2 identical over 8 bases. CDR1 is MDHEN and CDR2 is SYDVKM in the germline V gene. The CDR3 consists of 16 residues. V dropped 6 bases and J dropped 0; count of bases not matched to a gene: 10. CDR3 bases: TGTGCCAGCAGCCCGAAGACCGGGACTAGCTCCTACGAGCAGTACTTC. It specifies CASSPKTGTSSYEQYF.

The chain couples TRBV5-1 to TRBJ2-5; 12 positions agree with TRBD1. Germline CDR1 reads SGHRS; CDR2 reads YFSETQ. Losses at the gene ends were 7 bases for V and 5 bases for J; bases not matched to a gene: 6. This CDR3 region has 14 residues. The CDR3 DNA sequence: TGCGCCAGCGCTGGGACAGGGGGCAGGGAGACCCAGTACTTC. Its translation is CASAGTGGRETQYF.

The CDR3 DNA sequence: TGTGCCATCCCGTTACAGGGCAACACCGGGGAGCTGTTTTTT. This codes for CAIPLQGNTGELFF. The chain uses TRBV2 and TRBJ2-2; TRBD1 might be the D (6 bases). This CDR3 has 14 residues. The germline V and J ends were trimmed by 10 bases and 2 bases, with 14 bases remaining between them. Germline V gene sequence: CDR1 SNHLY, CDR2 FYNNEI.

The count of this clone is one. The chain joins TRBV7-8 to TRBJ1-1; D not certain. Germline assignment: CDR1 SGHVS and CDR2 FQNEAQ. V shed 5 bases and J shed 2 bases, with 6 bases lying between them. The CDR3 length is 12 residues. The CDR3 coding sequence is TGTGCCAGCAGCCCATTTAACACTGAAGCTTTCTTT. This translates into CASSPFNTEAFF. Full variable domain (missing parts from reference TRBV7-8 and TRBJ1-1): GAGVSQSPRYKVAKRGQDVALRCDPISGHVSLFWYQQALGQGPEFLTYFQNEAQLDKSGLPSDRFFAERPEGSVSTLKIQRTQQEDSAVYLCASSPFNTEAFFGQGTRLTVV.

V is TRBV30 and J is TRBJ2-5; D gene uncertain. The CDR3 runs to 15 residues. Germline V CDR1 and CDR2: GTSNPN, SVGIG (reference sequence). V lost 0 bases and J lost 5, with 16 bases in between. CDR3 nucleotides: TGTGCCTGGAGTGTACTTCTAGGGAAAGAGGAGACCCAGTACTTC. Translated: CAWSVLLGKEETQYF.

The CDR3 DNA sequence: TGTGCCAGCGGATGGGGCACAGATACGCAGTATTTT. Amino acid sequence: CASGWGTDTQYF. The chain combines TRBV11-2 with TRBJ2-3; D not certain. Trimming left V 8 bases short and J 1 base short, with 7 bases between. From germline, CDR1 is SGHAT and CDR2 FQNNGV. There are 12 residues in the CDR3.

V usage is TRBV7-8 and J usage is TRBJ2-5; tentative D call: TRBD2 (6 bases). Per the germline V gene, CDR1 is SGHVS and CDR2 is FQNEAQ. The V and J ends lost 3 bases and 5 bases respectively, with 19 bases between them. The length of the CDR3 is 16 residues. The CDR3 spells CASSLWGVIREETQYF. The CDR3 DNA reads TGTGCCAGCAGCTTGTGGGGGGTCATAAGGGAGGAGACCCAGTACTTC.

The J gene is TRBJ1-5, the V gene TRBV7-3; D is perhaps TRBD1 (5 bases). The CDR3 extends over 14 amino acids. Germline lookup yields CDR1 SGHTA and CDR2 FQGTGA. Trimming left V 4 bases short and J 1 base short, with 8 bases between. CDR3 nucleotides: TGTGCCAGCAGCTCAGGACAAAGCAATCAGCCCCAGCATTTT. Its protein product is CASSSGQSNQPQHF.

The V gene is TRBV28, the J gene TRBJ1-5, with D tentatively TRBD1 (5 bases). CDR1 and CDR2 from the germline V gene are MDHEN and SYDVKM. Trimming removed 2 bases at V and 7 bases at J, with 15 bases between. CDR3 length equals 15 residues. The CDR3 DNA reads TGTGCCAGCAGTTTAGGACGGCCGGGGCAGCAGCCCCAGCATTTT. Translating it yields CASSLGRPGQQPQHF.

The chain couples TRBV18 to TRBJ1-5; TRBD1 matches 9 bases. The CDR3 runs 14 residues. The V gene end was trimmed by 3 bases and the J gene end by 6 bases; junction bases not matched to a gene: 3. Per the germline V gene, CDR1 is KGHSH and CDR2 is LQKENI. CDR3 in DNA: TGTGCCAGCTCACCTGAGACAGGGGGTCAGCCCCAGCATTTT. This sequence encodes CASSPETGGQPQHF.

The chain uses TRBV6-1 and TRBJ1-5, with D possibly matching TRBD1 (5 bases). The CDR3 consists of 19 residues. Germline CDR1 and CDR2: MNHNS and SASEGT. Trimming took 4 bases from V and 0 from J, leaving 22 bases between them. The CDR3 coding sequence is TGTGCCAGCAGTGGGGAACCAGACAGAGCCTTAGATAGCAATCAGCCCCAGCATTTT. It is translated as CASSGEPDRALDSNQPQHF.

The rearrangement uses TRBV7-2 and TRBJ1-2; 11 bases are a match to TRBD1. Germline V lookup: CDR1 SGHTA, CDR2 FQGNSA. The length of the CDR3 is 18 residues. J gave up 4 bases and V 2 bases, and 12 bases lay outside the gene matches. The CDR3 nucleotides read TGTGCCAGCAGCTTAATCGGGACAGGGGGACTCAACCCCTATGGCTACACCTTC. It specifies CASSLIGTGGLNPYGYTF.

This clone has a single count. CDR3 sequence reads: CASSPRREAYEQYF. The CDR3 coding sequence is TGTGCCAGCTCACCACGGCGGGAGGCCTACGAGCAGTACTTC. J is TRBJ2-7 and V is TRBV18; 8 nucleotides line up with TRBD2. The V gene end was trimmed by 1 base and the J gene end by 2 bases; junction bases not matched to a gene: 1. CDR3 length: 14 amino acids. Per the germline V gene, CDR1 is KGHSH and CDR2 is LQKENI. The complete variable domain, with remaining parts taken from reference TRBV18 and TRBJ2-7, reads NAGVMQNPRHLVRRRGQEARLRCSPMKGHSHVYWYRQLPEEGLKFMVYLQKENIIDESGMPKERFSAEFPKEGPSILRIQQVVRGDSAAYFCASSPRREAYEQYFGPGTRLTVT.

The gene calls are TRBV28 and TRBJ1-4; 7 bases align to TRBD1. J lost 8 bases, V lost 3 bases, and 12 bases had no gene match. CDR1 is MDHEN and CDR2 is SYDVKM in the germline V gene. This CDR3 region has 16 residues. This CDR3 reads CASSFLRQGEGEKLFF. CDR3 bases: TGTGCCAGCAGTTTCTTACGACAGGGCGAAGGAGAAAAACTGTTTTTT.

Written as DNA, the CDR3 is TGTGCCAGCAGCCAATTTCGGGACCAAGCCACTGAAGCTTTCTTT. It translates to CASSQFRDQATEAFF. This chain connects TRBV3-1 (or the pseudogene TRBV3-2) to TRBJ1-1, with D possibly being TRBD1 (5 bases). CDR1 and CDR2 from the germline V gene are LGHDT and YNNKEL (reference sequence). Trimming shortened V by 2 bases and J by 4 bases, and 14 bases separated the two germline ends. The CDR3 loop spans 15 amino acids.

The genes are TRBV6-5 and TRBJ1-5, with D unclear. Trimming took off 0 bases at V and 0 bases at J, with 3 bases between the two ends. Germline assignment: CDR1 MNHEY and CDR2 SVGAGI. The CDR3 is made up of 14 amino acids. The CDR3 sequence: CASSYSVSNQPQHF. CDR3 coding DNA: TGTGCCAGCAGTTACTCGGTTAGCAATCAGCCCCAGCATTTT.

V gene TRBV20-1 combines with J gene TRBJ1-1, with D uncertain. Per germline, CDR1 DFQATT and CDR2 SNEGSKA (reference sequence). This CDR3 contains 11 residues. V gave up 0 bases and J gave up 8 bases, with 7 bases separating them. CDR3 residues: CSAREVAEAFF. CDR3 bases: TGCAGTGCTAGAGAGGTGGCCGAAGCTTTCTTT.

The chain joins TRBV6-5 to TRBJ2-7; unclear D gene. In germline, CDR1 is MNHEY, CDR2 SVGAGI. The V and J ends lost 6 bases and 1 base respectively, with 13 bases between them. CDR3 length: 14 amino acids. CDR3 DNA sequence: TGTGCCAGCAGCCGGCGGCCCGGGTCCTACGAGCAGTACTTC. Protein: CASSRRPGSYEQYF.

The chain joins TRBV2 to TRBJ1-1, with D unclear. The CDR3 is 13 amino acids. Germline V gives CDR1 SNHLY, CDR2 FYNNEI. Between the trimmed V and J ends, which lost 6 bases and 1 base, there was a span of 9 bases. CDR3 coding DNA: TGTGCCAGCAGCGCCGGGAGGAACACTGAAGCTTTCTTT. This translates into CASSAGRNTEAFF.

The chain combines TRBV7-6 with TRBJ2-7; the match to TRBD1 covers 12 bases. There are 16 residues in the CDR3. V lost 5 bases, J lost 4 bases, and 9 bases stayed unmatched. Per the germline V gene, CDR1 is SGHVS and CDR2 is FNYEAQ. The CDR3 sequence: CASSDSGTGGGYEQYF. For the CDR3, the DNA is TGTGCCAGCAGCGACTCCGGGACAGGGGGCGGGTACGAGCAGTACTTC.

This clone was detected a few times. The chain uses TRBV10-1 and TRBJ2-5; D is uncertain. The germline V and J ends were trimmed by 6 bases and 6 bases, with 17 bases remaining between them. This CDR3 is built from 14 residues. CDR1 is WNHNN and CDR2 is SYGVQD in the germline V gene (reference sequence). CDR3 region: CASRGTPLWKTQYF. CDR3 DNA sequence: TGCGCCAGCAGGGGAACTCCCCTTTGGAAGACCCAGTACTTC.